The rows below give T cell receptor beta chains drawn from one sample of a study of OX40 agonist ivuxolimab in advanced cancers. The repertoire was sequenced with immunoSEQ multiplex PCR; TCRdb's copy has only in-frame clones and lacks some. Of approximately 60,000 clones in the sample, roughly 92% were seen once. The sample in question was CD4+ or CD8+ T cells sorted from blood, obtained in a trial of the OX40 agonist ivuxolimab. Source of these receptors: an adult with an advanced solid tumor such as melanoma, head and neck, liver or kidney cancer. Each CDR3 is given with its conserved first and last residue. The D gene is left open where the match is weak. Clone size is stated in some rows and not others, as once, few, many or a class when expanded.

size | J | V | D | DNA | CDR3
NA | TRBJ1-5 | TRBV15 | NA | TGTGCCACCGGACCGGAGGTTTATCGCAATCAGCCCCAGCATTTT | CATGPEVYRNQPQHF
NA | TRBJ2-1 | TRBV7-8 | NA | TGTGCCAGCAGCCCCCTTAGGGACTCATACAATGAGCAGTTCTTC | CASSPLRDSYNEQFF
once | TRBJ1-2 | TRBV4-3 | NA | TGCGCCAGCAGTCAGACCGACTCCTATGGCTACACCTTC | CASSQTDSYGYTF
NA | TRBJ2-1 | TRBV25-1 | TRBD1 | TGTGCCAGCAGTGACCAAAATTCCGGGACAGAGACCTACAATGAGCAGTTCTTC | CASSDQNSGTETYNEQFF
NA | TRBJ2-2 | TRBV7-9 | NA | TGTGCCAGCAGCGGATATAACACCGGGGAGCTGTTTTTT | CASSGYNTGELFF
NA | TRBJ2-7 | TRBV19 | TRBD2 | TGTGCCAGTAGTATCCGGACTAGCGGTCGCTACGAGCAGTACTTC | CASSIRTSGRYEQYF
NA | TRBJ1-6 | TRBV10-3 | NA | TGTGCCATCAGTGAGTCGGTACTAACAGCACCCCTCCACTTT | CAISESVLTAPLHF
NA | TRBJ2-7 | TRBV29-1 | TRBD2 | TGCAGCGTTGAACAAAGACTAGCGGCCTCCTACGAGCAGTACTTC | CSVEQRLAASYEQYF
NA | TRBJ1-2 | TRBV6-1 | NA | TGTGCCAGCAGTGAAGCGCGTACGGACGTCTATGGCTACACCTTC | CASSEARTDVYGYTF
NA | TRBJ2-2 | TRBV13 | NA | TGTGCCAGCAGCTTAGGACAGGGTGGATATACCGGGGAGCTGTTTTTT | CASSLGQGGYTGELFF
NA | TRBJ2-3 | TRBV18 | TRBD2 | TGTGCCAGCTCACGGACTAGCGGCCCACCAACGGGGGGCACAGATACGCAGTATTTT | CASSRTSGPPTGGTDTQYF
NA | TRBJ2-3 | TRBV27 | NA | TGTGCCAGCAGTTTTCTTCTCACAGATACGCAGTATTTT | CASSFLLTDTQYF
NA | TRBJ2-5 | TRBV7-9 | TRBD1 | TGTGCCAGCAGCCGCAGGGGGAACCAAGAGACCCAGTACTTC | CASSRRGNQETQYF
NA | TRBJ1-5 | TRBV7-6 | NA | TGTGCCAGCAGCCCCGGATCCTTTTCCAATCAGCCCCAGCATTTT | CASSPGSFSNQPQHF
NA | TRBJ1-3 | TRBV9 | TRBD1 | TGTGCCAGCAGCTCCGCAGGGGGAGGAAACACCATATATTTT | CASSSAGGGNTIYF
NA | TRBJ2-7 | TRBV7-9 | NA | TGTGCCAGCAGCTCCAGGGGCTTGGCTAAAGCGGAGGGGATCTACGAGCAGTACTTC | CASSSRGLAKAEGIYEQYF